This TCR beta chain appears in the sequencing data of a study of T cell responses to AZD1222 COVID-19 vaccine. General observations from the study: Breadth and depth of Spike-specific TCRs rose after two AZD1222 doses. Clonal diversity may have been underestimated, and the donors were mostly white British, with more females than males.

Using immunoSEQ multiplex PCR, the repertoire was profiled, and TCRdb retains in-frame clones only, with some absent. This repertoire shows tens of thousands of clones, roughly 80% found once; its top ten account for 27%. About this clone itself: What it recognizes is unknown.

The CDR3 contains 13 residues. The V end lost 2 bases, the J end lost 4 bases, and 8 bases lay between the germline ends. Germline V gene sequence: CDR1 MGHRA, CDR2 YSYEKL. The chain employs TRBV4-1 and TRBJ1-2, with D possibly TRBD1 on 5 matching bases. The clonotype comes from an adult who received the MenACWY meningococcal vaccine as a control. This specimen was peripheral blood, taken 28 days after the second dose of the MenACWY control vaccine. For the CDR3, the DNA is TGCGCCAGCAGCCAAACAGGCCTCTATGGCTACACCTTC. It translates to CASSQTGLYGYTF.